These 8 T cell receptor beta chains were sequenced from one sample in a study of cytotoxic CD8 clonotypes in ibrutinib-treated CLL. Sequencing used immunoSEQ multiplex PCR; TCRdb keeps in-frame clones, though not all of them. Here the sample spans more than 150,000 clones, approximately 68% being singletons. The specimen was PBMCs, collected after 24 months of ibrutinib treatment. The receptors here all came from a human donor with chronic lymphocytic leukemia.

The V call is TRBV5-6, the J call TRBJ2-1; maybe TRBD2 (5 bases). Germline V CDR1 and CDR2: SGHDT, YYEEEE. V lost 4 bases to trimming and J lost 9 bases, with 17 bases between them. The CDR3 spans 14 residues. CDR3 nucleotide sequence: TGTGCCAGCAGCCGACTAATAGACTGGGTTGAGCAGTTCTTC. Translation gives CASSRLIDWVEQFF.

The CDR3 nucleotides read TGTGCCAGCAGCTTAGGGGTGTTGGGGGACACCTTC. Encoded protein: CASSLGVLGDTF. The chain carries TRBV7-9 and TRBJ1-2; tentatively, D is TRBD1 (5 bases). There are 12 residues in the CDR3. The germline V gene has CDR1 SEHNR and CDR2 FQNEAQ (reference sequence). V shed 1 base and J shed 12 bases, with 12 bases lying between them.

The chain recombines TRBV2 with TRBJ2-1; no definite D call. Germline-derived CDR1 and CDR2 are SNHLY and FYNNEI. The CDR3 extends over 14 amino acids. V lost 3 bases and J lost 5, with 11 bases in between. The CDR3 is CASSDKDLNNEQFF. The CDR3 coding sequence is TGTGCCAGCAGTGACAAGGACCTAAACAATGAGCAGTTCTTC.

CDR3 amino acids: CASADRGEWTGELFF. The CDR3 DNA sequence: TGTGCCAGCGCTGACAGGGGAGAATGGACCGGGGAGCTGTTTTTT. The chain uses TRBV6-6 and TRBJ2-2, with 8 positions matching TRBD1. The CDR3 runs to 15 residues. Looked up from germline, CDR1 is MNHNY and CDR2 is SVGAGI (reference sequence). V shed 8 bases and J 5 bases; nucleotides not matched to a gene: 10.

This clone was seen just once. Here the CDR3 DNA reads TGTGCCAGCAGTAAGGGGACAGGGGCGGCGGCTTTCTTT. Its translation: CASSKGTGAAAFF. The chain couples TRBV27 to TRBJ1-1; the match to TRBD1 covers 10 bases. The V gene's germline CDR1 is MNHEY and CDR2 SMNVEV (reference sequence). Losses at the gene ends were 5 bases for V and 11 bases for J; bases not matched to a gene: 8. The CDR3 sequence is 13 residues long.

The chain joins TRBV10-3 to TRBJ1-2; no clear D. Trimming left V 2 bases short and J 1 base short, with 8 bases between. The germline V gene has CDR1 ENHRY and CDR2 SYGVKD. This CDR3 region has 14 residues. CDR3 sequence reads: CAISEGKDNYGYTF. The DNA of the CDR3 is TGTGCCATCAGTGAGGGGAAGGATAACTATGGCTACACCTTC.

The CDR3 protein is CASKSSGGAYNEQFF. The CDR3 DNA reads as TGTGCCAGTAAGTCGTCGGGCGGAGCGTACAATGAGCAGTTCTTC. The genes are TRBV27 and TRBJ2-1, with no clear D. Per the germline V gene, CDR1 is MNHEY and CDR2 is SMNVEV (reference sequence). V was clipped by 9 bases and J by 4 bases, with 19 bases between them. The CDR3 consists of 15 residues.

V usage is TRBV7-3 and J usage is TRBJ2-7, with D maybe TRBD2 (6 bases). CDR3 length: 15 amino acids. Deletions cut 2 bases from V and 0 bases from J, with 11 bases between. From germline, CDR1 is SGHTA and CDR2 FQGTGA. The CDR3 region is CASSLQGGNSYEQYF. Written as DNA, the CDR3 is TGTGCCAGCAGCTTACAGGGCGGGAACTCCTACGAGCAGTACTTC.